This T cell receptor beta chain was documented in a study of PD-L1 blockade in urothelial cancer. Study context: T cells numbered a median of about 150,000 in the blood samples.

Trimming stripped 8 bases from V and 0 bases from J, with 10 bases between. The CDR3 sequence is 13 residues long. Germline V lookup: CDR1 SEHNR, CDR2 FQNEAQ (reference sequence). Sample time point: pretreatment peripheral blood. Sequenced by immunoSEQ multiplex PCR; TCRdb stores in-frame clones only, minus some. Of tens of thousands of clones listed, roughly 90% are singletons. The chain recombines TRBV7-9 with TRBJ1-1; D not resolved. This clonotype was sampled from a woman of 80 years or more with urothelial cancer. The sample was PBMCs, taken around atezolizumab (anti-PD-L1) treatment. The CDR3 reads CASQARLNTEAFF. CDR3 bases: TGTGCCAGCCAGGCGCGCTTGAACACTGAAGCTTTCTTT.